This entry describes one T cell receptor beta chain. Antigen unknown. Cultured CD4+ T-cell DNA underwent Oncomine TCR Beta short-read sequencing. In TCRdb, the PCR reads were re-called with MiXCR into one record per CDR3 protein. The table records roughly 12,000 distinct CDR3 sequences, roughly a third of them present only once. Documented treatment: roughly nine-day PBMC culture with coronavirus spike peptide pools or control peptides (ViraFEST assay). ViraFEST expanded antigen-specific T cells with peptide pools, then sequenced TCRs. The sample is drawn from a study of vaccination and CD4 T cells after COVID-19. Study information: The interval from dose two to post-vaccine sampling had a median of approximately 70 days, and it ranged from 14 to 241. Either a CEFX pool, an HIV-1 Nef pool, or no peptide was added to control cultures.

The trim removed 1 base at V and 12 bases at J, leaving 6 bases unmatched. There are 13 residues in the CDR3. The rearrangement links TRBV12-3 or TRBV12-4 to TRBJ2-1, with TRBD2 identical over 7 bases. This receptor was taken from a human donor who received a COVID-19 vaccine. The specimen comprised CD4+ T cells from blood, cultured in vitro, sampled before SARS-CoV-2 vaccination. As DNA, the CDR3 is TGTGCCAGCAGTTTAGGGGAGGGTTTGGTGCAGTTCTTC. Its protein is CASSLGEGLVQFF.